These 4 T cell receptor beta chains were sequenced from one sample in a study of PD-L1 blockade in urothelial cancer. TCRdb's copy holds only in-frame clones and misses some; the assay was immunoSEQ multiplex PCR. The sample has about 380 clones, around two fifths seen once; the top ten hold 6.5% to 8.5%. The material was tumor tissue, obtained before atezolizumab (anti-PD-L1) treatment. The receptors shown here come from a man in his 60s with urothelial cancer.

The CDR3 nucleotides are TGCAGCGCGGGCTGGGGACAGGGAATTGGCTACACCTTC. Residues: CSAGWGQGIGYTF. V usage is TRBV29-1 and J usage is TRBJ1-2, with 9 nucleotides matching TRBD1. Germline V CDR1 and CDR2: SQVTM, ANQGSEA. V dropped 7 bases and J dropped 7; count of bases not matched to a gene: 10. The CDR3 length is 13 residues. The whole variable domain, remainder taken from reference TRBV29-1 and TRBJ1-2, is SAVISQKPSRDICQRGTSLTIQCQVDSQVTMMFWYRQQPGQSLTLIATANQGSEATYESGFVIDKFPISRPNLTFSTLTVSNMSPEDSSIYLCSAGWGQGIGYTFGSGTRLTVV.

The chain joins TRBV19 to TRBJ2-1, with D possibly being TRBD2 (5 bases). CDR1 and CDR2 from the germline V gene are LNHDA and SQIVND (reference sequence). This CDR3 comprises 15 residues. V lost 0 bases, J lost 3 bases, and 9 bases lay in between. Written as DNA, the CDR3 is TGTGCCAGTAGTATAGACATTGACTACTACAATGAGCAGTTCTTC. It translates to CASSIDIDYYNEQFF.

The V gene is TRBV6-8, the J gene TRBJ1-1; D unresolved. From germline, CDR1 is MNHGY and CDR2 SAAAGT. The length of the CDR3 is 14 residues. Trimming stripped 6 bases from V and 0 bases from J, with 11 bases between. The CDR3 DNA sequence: TGTGCCAGCAGCAACGGAGACCTGAACACTGAAGCTTTCTTT. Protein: CASSNGDLNTEAFF.

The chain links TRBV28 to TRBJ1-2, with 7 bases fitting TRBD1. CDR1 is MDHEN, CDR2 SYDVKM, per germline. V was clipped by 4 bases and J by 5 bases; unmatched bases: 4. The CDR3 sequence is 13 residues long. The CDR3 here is CASSWTGTYGYTF. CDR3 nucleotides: TGTGCCAGCAGTTGGACAGGTACTTATGGCTACACCTTC.